This TCR beta chain was captured by sequencing in a study of blood T cell repertoires in COVID-19 (dated by TCRdb to the early 2020s). Regarding the study in general: Samples covering the acute and convalescent phases of COVID-19 were provided by collaborators in the United States, Italy and Spain. The material from the prospective study consisted of cDNA or gDNA derived from T cells, B-cell-depleted T cells, or PBMCs. Where available, HLA class I and class II types were taken from metadata supplied by the sample provider and were not determined by assay-based typing. The dataset comprised deeply sampled blood TCRbeta repertoires from subjects exposed to, actively infected with, or recovered from COVID-19. The repertoires were released in a freely available public database meant as a resource for research on the immune response to SARS-CoV-2. Sample metadata almost always included a de-identified subject ID, COVID-19 status, age in years and sex. Samples were obtained from the ongoing ImmuneRACE study (first 160 participants) and from approximately 1,200 subjects provided by 6 global collaborators.

Whole blood was collected in K2EDTA tubes by collaborating institutions according to the institutions' own protocols. For TCRbeta analysis, collaborators shipped samples in one of three forms: frozen whole blood, isolated PBMCs, or DNA extracted from either of those sample types. TCRbeta CDR3 regions were amplified from genomic DNA by means of the immunoSEQ Assay, a bias-controlled multiplex PCR. Turning to the authors' computational methods: The number of nucleated cells in each sample was estimated by amplification of reference gene primers within the assay. To quantify the absolute abundance of each unique TCRbeta CDR3 rearrangement, sequence reads were collapsed and filtered. Productive Simpson clonality was computed per sample as the square root of Simpson's diversity index over productive rearrangements. The table was pulled from immuneACCESS by TCRdb, which kept in-frame rearrangements only. Such tables lose some clones; where checked, under half of the loss comes from unresolved V genes, and the rest has no known cause. That table furnishes V, J and clone size, whereas the DNA furnished D and trimming. The sample yields hundreds of thousands of clones; more than 85% were counted once. The ten biggest clones cover over 2.5% of the sample.

Points the paper makes about the study in general: Clinical and demographic metadata were provided uncurated, with the amount varying by source and participant.

The CDR3 numbers 14 residues from cysteine through phenylalanine. Kept here is only the CDR3 DNA, which spans 42 bases and is read in frame from base 1. A distance of 11 bases separates the germline ends of V and J, which lose 3 bases and 2 bases respectively. CDR1 and CDR2 are drawn from the germline V gene: MGHRA, YSYEKL. Comments on this clone: There is no known antigen for this receptor. Base qualities are missing; no much larger clone stands one base away.

The chain employs TRBV4-1 and TRBJ2-7, with a tentative D gene TRBD1 over 6 matching bases. Sequenced: peripheral blood. The sequence was collected from a man in his sixties with acute or convalescent COVID-19. The DNA reads TGCGCCAGCAGCCATTCGACAGGAACCTACGAGCAGTACTTC. This yields the protein CASSHSTGTYEQYF.